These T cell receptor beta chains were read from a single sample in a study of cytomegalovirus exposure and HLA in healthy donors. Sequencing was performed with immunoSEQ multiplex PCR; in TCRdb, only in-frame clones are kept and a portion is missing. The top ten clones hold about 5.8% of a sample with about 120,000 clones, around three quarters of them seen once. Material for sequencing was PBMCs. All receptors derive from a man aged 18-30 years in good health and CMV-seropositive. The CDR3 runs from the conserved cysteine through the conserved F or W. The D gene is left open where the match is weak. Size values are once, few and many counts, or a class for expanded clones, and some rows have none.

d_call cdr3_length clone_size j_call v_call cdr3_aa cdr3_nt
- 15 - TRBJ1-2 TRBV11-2 CASSLGHGGFYGYTF TGTGCCAGCAGCTTAGGACACGGAGGATTCTATGGCTACACCTTC
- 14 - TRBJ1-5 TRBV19 CASSIVSQVEPQHF TGTGCCAGTAGTATAGTATCGCAGGTCGAGCCCCAGCATTTT
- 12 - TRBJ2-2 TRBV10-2 CASITPTGELFF TGCGCCAGCATAACACCCACCGGGGAGCTGTTTTTT
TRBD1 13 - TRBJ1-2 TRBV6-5 CASRTQGARGYTF TGTGCCAGCAGGACACAGGGGGCGCGTGGCTACACCTTC
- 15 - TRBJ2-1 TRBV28 CASSSPVASYNEQFF TGTGCCAGCAGCTCCCCCGTAGCGTCCTACAATGAGCAGTTCTTC
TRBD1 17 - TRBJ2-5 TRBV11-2 CASSPRDRKGIQETQYF TGTGCCAGCAGCCCACGGGACAGGAAGGGGATCCAAGAGACCCAGTACTTC
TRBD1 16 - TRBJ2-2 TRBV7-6 CASSLASGGNTGELFF TGTGCCAGCAGCTTAGCTTCAGGGGGGAACACCGGGGAGCTGTTTTTT
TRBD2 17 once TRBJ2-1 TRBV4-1 CASSQGFTSGGANEQFF TGCGCCAGCAGCCAAGGTTTCACTAGCGGGGGGGCCAATGAGCAGTTCTTC
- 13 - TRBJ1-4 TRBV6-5 CASRPRGWEKLFF TGTGCCAGCAGACCCCGGGGATGGGAAAAACTGTTTTTT
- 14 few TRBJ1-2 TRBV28 CASSLRVRIYGYTF TGTGCCAGCAGTTTGAGGGTTAGAATCTATGGCTACACCTTC
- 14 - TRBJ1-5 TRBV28 CASSLYGGNQPQHF TGTGCCAGCAGTTTATACGGGGGCAATCAGCCCCAGCATTTT
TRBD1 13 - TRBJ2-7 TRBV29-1 CSVESDRGREQYF TGCAGCGTTGAATCGGACAGGGGGCGCGAGCAGTACTTC
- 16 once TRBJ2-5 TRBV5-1 CASSRLEYGNMETQYF TGCGCCAGCAGCCGACTAGAGTACGGGAATATGGAGACCCAGTACTTC
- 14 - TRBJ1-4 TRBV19 CASSIQGLGEKLFF TGTGCCAGTAGTATCCAGGGCTTGGGCGAAAAACTGTTTTTT
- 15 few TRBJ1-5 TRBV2 CASSEVREGNQPQHF TGTGCCAGCAGTGAAGTCAGGGAGGGCAATCAGCCCCAGCATTTT
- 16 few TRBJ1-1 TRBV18 CASSPNARTVDTEAFF TGTGCCAGCTCACCAAATGCCCGGACAGTGGACACTGAAGCTTTCTTT
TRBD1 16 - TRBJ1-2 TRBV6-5 CASSYSTGGSRGGYTF TGTGCCAGCAGTTACTCCACAGGGGGCTCCCGGGGTGGCTACACCTTC
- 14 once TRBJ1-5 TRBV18 CASSPTYSNQPQHF TGTGCCAGCTCACCTACTTATAGCAATCAGCCCCAGCATTTT
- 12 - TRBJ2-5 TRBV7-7 CASSLSGETQYF TGTGCTAGCAGCTTATCGGGGGAGACCCAGTACTTC
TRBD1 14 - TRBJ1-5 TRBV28 CASSRTGVRQPQHF TGTGCCAGCAGCCGAACAGGGGTCCGGCAGCCCCAGCATTTT
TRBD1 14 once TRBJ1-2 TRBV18 CASSQTGTGVGYTF TGTGCCAGCTCGCAGACCGGGACAGGGGTCGGCTACACCTTC
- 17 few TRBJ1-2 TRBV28 CASSPPRDRRVDYGYTF TGTGCCAGCAGCCCCCCCAGGGATAGGCGTGTGGACTATGGCTACACCTTC
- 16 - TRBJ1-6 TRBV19 CASRRQGYSYNSPLHF TGTGCCAGTAGACGGCAGGGTTACTCCTATAATTCACCCCTCCACTTT
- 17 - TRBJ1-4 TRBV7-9 CASSLAGDLRTNEKLFF TGTGCCAGCAGCTTAGCCGGCGACTTAAGAACTAATGAAAAACTGTTTTTT
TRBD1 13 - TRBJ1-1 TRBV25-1 CASSEKTGGTAFF TGTGCCAGCAGTGAAAAGACAGGGGGGACAGCTTTCTTT
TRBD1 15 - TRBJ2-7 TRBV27 CASSPNGQGLNEQYF TGTGCCAGCAGCCCTAACGGACAGGGGCTGAACGAGCAGTACTTC
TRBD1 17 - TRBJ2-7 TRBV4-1 CASSQVEGAGLYYEQYF TGCGCCAGCAGCCAAGTAGAGGGGGCGGGCTTATACTACGAGCAGTACTTC
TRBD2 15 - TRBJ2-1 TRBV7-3 CASSSLTSGGGEQFF TGTGCCAGCAGCTCCTTGACTAGCGGGGGGGGCGAGCAGTTCTTC
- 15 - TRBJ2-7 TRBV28 CASSFNGGDPYEQYF TGTGCCAGCAGTTTTAATGGGGGCGATCCTTACGAGCAGTACTTC
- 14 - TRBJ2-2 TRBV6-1 CASTLEGDTGELFF TGTGCCAGCACCCTTGAGGGGGACACCGGGGAGCTGTTTTTT
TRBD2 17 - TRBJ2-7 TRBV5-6 CASSLSLAGGPTYEQYF TGTGCCAGCAGCTTGTCACTAGCGGGAGGGCCAACCTACGAGCAGTACTTC
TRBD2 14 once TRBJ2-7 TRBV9 CASSPWGGSYEQYF TGTGCCAGCAGTCCCTGGGGGGGGTCCTACGAGCAGTACTTC
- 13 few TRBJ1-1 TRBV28 CASSLPTTSEAFF TGTGCCAGCAGTTTACCAACCACATCTGAAGCTTTCTTT
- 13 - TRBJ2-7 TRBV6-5 CASSSRGPTGVFF TGTGCCAGCAGTTCCCGAGGGCCGACCGGTGTATTCTTC
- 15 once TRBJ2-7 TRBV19 CASSGPPGVSYEQYF TGTGCCAGTAGTGGGCCCCCCGGGGTCTCCTACGAGCAGTACTTC
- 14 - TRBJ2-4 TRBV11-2 CASSFGRLKNSQYF TGTGCCAGCAGCTTCGGCAGATTAAAAAACAGTCAGTACTTC
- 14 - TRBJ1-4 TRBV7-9 CASTMKGEGEKLFF TGTGCCAGCACCATGAAAGGGGAAGGTGAAAAACTGTTTTTT
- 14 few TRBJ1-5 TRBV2 CASSGRRGNQPQHF TGTGCCAGCAGTGGTCGGAGAGGCAATCAGCCCCAGCATTTT
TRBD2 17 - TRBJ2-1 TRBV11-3 CASSFDTSGSSYNEQFF TGTGCCAGCAGCTTTGATACTAGCGGGTCTTCCTACAATGAGCAGTTCTTC
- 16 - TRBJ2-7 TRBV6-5 CASSYRAGGIPYEQYF TGTGCCAGCAGTTACAGGGCTGGAGGGATTCCCTACGAGCAGTACTTC
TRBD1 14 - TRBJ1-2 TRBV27 CASKTGRGNYGYTF TGTGCCAGCAAGACAGGGCGTGGTAACTATGGCTACACCTTC